Each of the 20 T cell receptor beta chains below was sequenced from the same sample in a study of blood T cells in healthy people across ages. A second PCR of roughly 7 to 11 cycles used a sample-barcoded 5' primer and a J-beta primer mix. TCRdb re-called the 5' RACE reads with MiXCR, one entry per CDR3 protein. The sample contains approximately 900,000 distinct CDR3 sequences, 40% to 60% of which appear only once. Sequenced input: blood. Receptors were obtained from a young man in good health.

Concerning this clonotype itself: This may arise from a read error, as a much more abundant clone is one base away. The V call is TRBV6-2 or TRBV6-3, the J call TRBJ1-5; D is unresolved. CDR3 length equals 14 residues. From germline, CDR1 is MNHEY and CDR2 SVGEGT. In DNA, the CDR3 is TGTGCCAGCAGACCCTTTACAGCGAATCGGCCCCAGCATTTT. It encodes CASRPFTANRPQHF.

The chain recombines TRBV5-6 with TRBJ2-7; the D is unclear. Germline CDR1 is SGHDT and CDR2 is YYEEEE. Trimming stripped 1 base from V and 7 bases from J, with 6 bases between. The CDR3 is 11 amino acids. CDR3 residues: CASSLRLEQYF. The CDR3 DNA reads as TGTGCCAGCAGCTTGAGGCTGGAGCAGTACTTC.

This clonotype was picked up a small number of times. The V and J genes are TRBV29-1 and TRBJ2-7; 7 positions match TRBD1. Germline V gene lookup returns CDR1 SQVTM and CDR2 ANQGSEA. This CDR3 spans 13 amino acids. V was pared by 8 bases and J by 5 bases, with 12 bases of the junction left unmatched. The CDR3 region is CSTPGQGDHEQYF. The CDR3 coding sequence is TGCAGCACCCCGGGGCAGGGGGACCACGAGCAGTACTTC.

The chain has TRBV7-2 and TRBJ2-4; D remains unclear. The CDR3 is 14 residues long. Germline CDR1 reads SGHTA; CDR2 reads FQGNSA. V dropped 5 bases and J dropped 9 bases, with 17 bases sitting between them. CDR3 bases: TGTGCCAGCAGCCCGAACGAAGGCCGCGTCATTCAGTACTTC. It is translated as CASSPNEGRVIQYF.

The V and J genes are TRBV3-1 and TRBJ2-7; D ambiguous. The J call is doubtful: the DNA matches TRBJ2-5 better. The germline CDR1 and CDR2 sequences are LGHDT and YNNKEL (reference sequence). The CDR3 runs 12 residues. CDR3 nucleotide sequence: TGTGCCAGCAGCCAAGCGTTTGAGACCCAGTACTTC. Protein: CASSQAFETQYF.

In this sample, this clonotype turned up a few times. The rearrangement links TRBV24-1 to TRBJ2-5; TRBD2 matches 9 bases. V trimming: 9 bases; J trimming: 1 base; junction bases outside the gene matches: 2. Germline CDR1 is KGHDR and CDR2 is SFDVKD. The CDR3 totals 13 residues. The CDR3 region is CATGGGVQETQYF. As DNA, the CDR3 is TGTGCCACCGGCGGGGGGGTCCAAGAGACCCAGTACTTC.

The V call is TRBV20-1, the J call TRBJ1-6, with TRBD1 matching over 7 bases. The CDR3 is 12 amino acids. CDR1 DFQATT and CDR2 SNEGSKA come from the germline V gene (reference sequence). V lost 3 bases to trimming and J lost 9 bases; unmatched junction nucleotides: 2. This CDR3 is CSARDRFSPLHF. CDR3 nucleotide sequence: TGCAGTGCTAGGGACAGGTTTTCACCCCTCCACTTT.

The gene calls are TRBV24-1 and TRBJ1-2; D remains ambiguous. The germline V gene has CDR1 KGHDR and CDR2 SFDVKD. Trimming cost V 4 bases and J 4 bases, with 6 bases left between them. There are 12 residues in the CDR3. CDR3 sequence reads: CATSENSYGYTF. In DNA form, the CDR3 reads TGTGCCACCAGTGAGAACAGCTATGGCTACACCTTC.

The CDR3 nucleotides are TGTGCTAGTGCTGGTGCCGTCTACAATGAGCAGTTCTTC. As protein: CASAGAVYNEQFF. This sequence joins TRBV12-5 and TRBJ2-1; unclear D gene. Trimming removed 7 bases from V and 3 bases from J, with 10 bases in between. CDR1 is LGHNT, CDR2 FRNRAP, per germline. The CDR3 consists of 13 residues.

This chain joins TRBV3-1 and TRBJ1-1; D is unclear. The CDR3 runs to 12 residues. V was shortened by 3 bases and J by 4 bases, with 6 bases between the two germline ends. Germline CDR1 is LGHDT and CDR2 is YNNKEL (reference sequence). The CDR3 DNA reads as TGTGCCAGCAGCCAGTTGGGCACTGAAGCTTTCTTT. Amino acids: CASSQLGTEAFF. Combining the CDR3 with reference TRBV3-1 and TRBJ1-1 gives the whole variable domain DTAVSQTPKYLVTQMGNDKSIKCEQNLGHDTMYWYKQDSKKFLKIMFSYNNKELIINETVPNRFSPKSPDKAHLNLHINSLELGDSAVYFCASSQLGTEAFFGQGTRLTVV.

V usage is TRBV24-1 and J usage is TRBJ1-2; 8 positions agree with TRBD1. CDR3 size: 14 residues. The V gene's germline CDR1 is KGHDR and CDR2 SFDVKD. Losses at the gene ends were 3 bases for V and 4 bases for J; bases not matched to a gene: 3. This CDR3 is CATSDPGTGYGYTF. The CDR3 bases are TGTGCCACCAGTGATCCCGGGACAGGCTATGGCTACACCTTC.

The chain combines TRBV6-5 with TRBJ1-2, with TRBD1 as a possible D gene (6 bases). V was pared by 7 bases and J by 6 bases, with 15 bases between. The CDR3 length is 13 residues. CDR1 and CDR2 from the germline V gene are MNHEY and SVGAGI. The CDR3 nucleotides are TGTGCCAGCACCTCTGTCAGGGGCGATGGCTACACCTTC. This encodes CASTSVRGDGYTF.

A single count supports this clonotype. CDR3 coding DNA: TGTGCCAGCAGTGTGGGACAGGTGCCCGCTCAGCCCCAGCATTTT. Protein product: CASSVGQVPAQPQHF. This sequence joins TRBV2 and TRBJ1-5; the match to TRBD1 covers 8 bases. CDR1 and CDR2 (germline): SNHLY, FYNNEI. CDR3 length: 15 amino acids. The ends lost 4 bases at V and 6 bases at J; junction bases unmatched: 8. The full variable domain, its missing parts supplied by reference TRBV2 and TRBJ1-5, is EPEVTQTPSHQVTQMGQEVILRCVPISNHLYFYWYRQILGQKVEFLVSFYNNEISEKSEIFDDQFSVERPDGSNFTLKIRSTKLEDSAMYFCASSVGQVPAQPQHFGDGTRLSIL.

Only a few counts were recorded for this clonotype. The gene calls are TRBV27 and TRBJ2-5, with D maybe TRBD2 (5 bases). CDR1 and CDR2 from the germline V gene are MNHEY and SMNVEV (reference sequence). The length of the CDR3 is 12 residues. V lost 11 bases to trimming and J lost 11 bases, with 21 bases between them. The CDR3 DNA sequence: TGTGCCGTCCGATCGGTCCTCGGGGAGCAGTACTTC. Encoded protein: CAVRSVLGEQYF.

The chain combines TRBV7-3 with TRBJ2-1; D unclear. Between the trimmed V and J ends, which lost 2 bases and 3 bases, there was a span of 20 bases. This CDR3 has 18 amino acids. The germline CDR1 and CDR2 sequences are SGHTA and FQGTGA. CDR3 DNA sequence: TGTGCCAGCAGCTTAGTTGGGTTGTGGGAACGAGACTACAATGAGCAGTTCTTC. Its translation: CASSLVGLWERDYNEQFF.

This clonotype has just a few counts. The chain combines TRBV25-1 with TRBJ2-3; D ambiguous. V shed 7 bases and J shed 4 bases, with 6 bases lying between them. CDR3 size: 11 residues. Germline assignment: CDR1 MGHDK and CDR2 SYGVNS. The CDR3 is CASTGSDTQYF. CDR3 DNA: TGTGCCAGCACCGGGTCAGATACGCAGTATTTT.

Ten or more counts support this clonotype. The chain recombines TRBV20-1 with TRBJ2-3; D not certain. Germline values: CDR1 DFQATT, CDR2 SNEGSKA (reference sequence). V was cut by 3 bases and J by 6 bases, with 19 bases left in between. CDR3 length: 15 residues. CDR3 in amino acids: CSARPQLGILDTQYF. The CDR3 DNA follows: TGCAGTGCTAGGCCCCAACTGGGGATATTGGATACGCAGTATTTT.

J is TRBJ2-5 and V is TRBV25-1; D possibly corresponds to TRBD2 (7 bases). Looked up from germline, CDR1 is MGHDK and CDR2 is SYGVNS. The CDR3 runs 17 residues. Trimming took off 1 base at V and 5 bases at J, with 20 bases between the two ends. The CDR3 reads CASSEWGGGLSRETQYF. The CDR3 DNA reads TGTGCCAGCAGTGAATGGGGGGGGGGCCTTTCGCGGGAGACCCAGTACTTC.

With respect to this clonotype: At one end, the junction sequence differs from germline, possibly due to a read error. This chain links TRBV29-1 with TRBJ2-2; TRBD1 agrees at 7 bases. From germline, CDR1 is SQVTM and CDR2 ANQGSEA. This CDR3 has 12 amino acids. In nucleotides, the CDR3 is TGCAGCTTTGACAGGGACACCGGGGAGCTGTTTTTT. As protein: CSFDRDTGELFF.

CDR3 sequence reads: CASSFPGEGTGELFF. The CDR3 nucleotides are TGTGCCAGCAGTTTCCCAGGGGAGGGGACCGGGGAGCTGTTTTTT. The J gene is TRBJ2-2, the V gene TRBV28; a weak D match, TRBD2 (7 bases). This CDR3 contains 15 residues. Per germline, CDR1 MDHEN and CDR2 SYDVKM. The V end was cut by 3 bases, the J end by 5 bases, with 13 bases between.